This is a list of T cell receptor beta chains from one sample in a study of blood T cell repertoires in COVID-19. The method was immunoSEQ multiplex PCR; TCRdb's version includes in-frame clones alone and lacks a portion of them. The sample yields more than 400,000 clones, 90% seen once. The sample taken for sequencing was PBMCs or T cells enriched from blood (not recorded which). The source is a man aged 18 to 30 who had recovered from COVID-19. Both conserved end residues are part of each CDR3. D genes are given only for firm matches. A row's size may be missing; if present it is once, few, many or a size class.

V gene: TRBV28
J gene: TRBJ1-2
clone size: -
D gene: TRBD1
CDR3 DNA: TGTGCCAGCAGTTCCGGGACAGCCTTGGGAGGCTACACCTTC
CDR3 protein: CASSSGTALGGYTF

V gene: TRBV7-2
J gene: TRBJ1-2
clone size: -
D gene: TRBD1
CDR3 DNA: TGTGCCAGCAGCTCGGGGGGGACAGGGATGATTGGAGGCTACACCTTC
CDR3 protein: CASSSGGTGMIGGYTF

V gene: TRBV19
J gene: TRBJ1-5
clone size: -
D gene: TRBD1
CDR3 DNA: TGTGCCAGCCAAGGGACAGACATTCGAAATCAGCCCCAGCATTTT
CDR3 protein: CASQGTDIRNQPQHF

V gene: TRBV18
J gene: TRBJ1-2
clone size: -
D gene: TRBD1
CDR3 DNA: TGTGCCAGCTCCCCATCAGGGGGAGACTATGGCTACACCTTC
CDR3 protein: CASSPSGGDYGYTF

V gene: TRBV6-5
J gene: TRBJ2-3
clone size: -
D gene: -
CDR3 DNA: TGTGCCAGCAGTTACTCCCCAGCGCCAGATACGCAGTATTTT
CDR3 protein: CASSYSPAPDTQYF

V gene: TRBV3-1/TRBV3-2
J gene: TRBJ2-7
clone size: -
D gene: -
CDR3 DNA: TGTGCCAGCAGGCATAGTCGGACAGCCTTCTACGAGCAGTACTTC
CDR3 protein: CASRHSRTAFYEQYF

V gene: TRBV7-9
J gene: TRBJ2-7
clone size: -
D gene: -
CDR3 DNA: TGTGCCAGCAGCTTATCTCAGGCCGACGAGCAGTACTTC
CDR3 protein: CASSLSQADEQYF

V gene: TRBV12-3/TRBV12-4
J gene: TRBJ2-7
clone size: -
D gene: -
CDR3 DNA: TGTGCCAGCCGGGCTAGCAACTACGAGCAGTACTTC
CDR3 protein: CASRASNYEQYF

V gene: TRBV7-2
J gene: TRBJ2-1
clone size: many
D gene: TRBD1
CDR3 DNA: TGTGCCAGCAGCTGGGACAGGGGGGGCTACAATGAGCAGTTCTTC
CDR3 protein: CASSWDRGGYNEQFF

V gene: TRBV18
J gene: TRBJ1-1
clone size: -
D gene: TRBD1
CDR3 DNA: TGTGCCAGCTCACTAAAGACAGGGCGAGACACTGAAGCTTTCTTT
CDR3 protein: CASSLKTGRDTEAFF

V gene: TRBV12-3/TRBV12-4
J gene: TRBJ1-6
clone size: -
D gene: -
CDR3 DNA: TGTGCCAGCAGTGCGCGGAAGGATTCACCCCTCCACTTT
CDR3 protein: CASSARKDSPLHF

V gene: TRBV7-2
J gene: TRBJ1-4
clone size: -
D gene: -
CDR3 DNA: TGTGCCAGCGGCCGGGGGGGCTCCTCCTCAACTAATGAAAAACTGTTTTTT
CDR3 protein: CASGRGGSSSTNEKLFF

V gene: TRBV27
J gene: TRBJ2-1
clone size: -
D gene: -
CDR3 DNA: TGTGCCAGCAGTTATCAGGGCAATGAGCAGTTCTTC
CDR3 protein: CASSYQGNEQFF

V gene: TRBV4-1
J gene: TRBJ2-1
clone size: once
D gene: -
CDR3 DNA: TGCGCCAGCAGCCAAGATCTGGTGGGAGTGAGTAATGAGCAGTTCTTC
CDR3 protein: CASSQDLVGVSNEQFF

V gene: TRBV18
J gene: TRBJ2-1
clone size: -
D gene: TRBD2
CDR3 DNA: TGTGCCAGCTCACGGACTAGCGGGGGTAGCTCCTACAATGAGCAGTTCTTC
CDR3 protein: CASSRTSGGSSYNEQFF

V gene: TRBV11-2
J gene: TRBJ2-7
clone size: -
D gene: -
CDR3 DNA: TGTGCCAGCAGATCGACCACAGGACCGACCTACGAGCAGTACTTC
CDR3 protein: CASRSTTGPTYEQYF

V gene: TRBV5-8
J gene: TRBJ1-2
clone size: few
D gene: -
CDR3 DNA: TGTGCCAGCAGCTTCGACAGAAGCTATGGCTACACCTTC
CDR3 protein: CASSFDRSYGYTF

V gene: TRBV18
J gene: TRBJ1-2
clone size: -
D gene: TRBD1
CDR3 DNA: TGTGCCAGCTCACAAGGGAGACAGGGATTTTATGGCTACACCTTC
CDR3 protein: CASSQGRQGFYGYTF

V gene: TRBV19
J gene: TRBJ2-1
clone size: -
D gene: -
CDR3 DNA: TGTGCCAGTAGTATATATGGGGGGGGCCTTTACAATGAGCAGTTCTTC
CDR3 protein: CASSIYGGGLYNEQFF

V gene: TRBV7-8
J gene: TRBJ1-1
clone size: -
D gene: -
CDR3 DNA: TGTGCCAGCAGCTTAGAATTGATCAGCGACACTGAAGCTTTCTTT
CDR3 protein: CASSLELISDTEAFF

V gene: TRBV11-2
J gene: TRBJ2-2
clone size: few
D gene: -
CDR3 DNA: TGTGCCAGCAGCTTCTTAAGACAGGCGAACACCGGGGAGCTGTTTTTT
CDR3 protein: CASSFLRQANTGELFF

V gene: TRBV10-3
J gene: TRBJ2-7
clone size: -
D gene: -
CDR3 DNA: TGTGCCATCAGCAAGACTGGTACCTACGAGCAGTACTTC
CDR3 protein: CAISKTGTYEQYF

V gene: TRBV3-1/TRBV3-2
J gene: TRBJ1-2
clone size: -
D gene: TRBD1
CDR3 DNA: TGTGCCAGCAGCCGGGACAGCTATGGCTACACCTTC
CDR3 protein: CASSRDSYGYTF

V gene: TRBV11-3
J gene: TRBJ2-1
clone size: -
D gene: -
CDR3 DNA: TGTGCCAGCAGCTTAGATGGCCCCTCCTACAATGAGCAGTTCTTC
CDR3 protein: CASSLDGPSYNEQFF

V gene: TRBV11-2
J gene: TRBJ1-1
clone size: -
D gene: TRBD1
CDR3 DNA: TGTGCCAGCAGCCCAGGGGGAATAAGTCTAGGGGCTTTCTTT
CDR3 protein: CASSPGGISLGAFF

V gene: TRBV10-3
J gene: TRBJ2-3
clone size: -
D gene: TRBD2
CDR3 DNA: TGTGCCATCAGTGAAGCACCGGGACTAGCGGGACCAGATACGCAGTATTTT
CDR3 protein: CAISEAPGLAGPDTQYF

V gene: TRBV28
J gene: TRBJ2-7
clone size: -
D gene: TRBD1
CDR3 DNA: TGTGCCAGCAGTCCCGGGACAGGCATCTACGAGCAGTACTTC
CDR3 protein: CASSPGTGIYEQYF

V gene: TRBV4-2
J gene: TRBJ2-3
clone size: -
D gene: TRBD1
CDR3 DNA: TGTGCCAGCAGCCAAGGGACAGGGGGCGCAGATACGCAGTATTTT
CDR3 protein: CASSQGTGGADTQYF

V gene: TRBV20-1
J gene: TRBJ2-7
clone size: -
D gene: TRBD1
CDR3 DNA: TGCAGTGCCGGACAGGGCTACGAGCAGTACTTC
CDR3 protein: CSAGQGYEQYF

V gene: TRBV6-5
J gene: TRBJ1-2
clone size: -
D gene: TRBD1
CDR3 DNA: TGTGCCAGCAGTAACGCCGGGACAGGGGCCTATGGCTACACCTTC
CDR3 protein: CASSNAGTGAYGYTF

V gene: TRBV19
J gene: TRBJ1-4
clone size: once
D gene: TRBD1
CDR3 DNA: TGTGCCAGCACCACAGGGGGAAACATCGATGAAAAACTGTTTTTT
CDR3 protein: CASTTGGNIDEKLFF

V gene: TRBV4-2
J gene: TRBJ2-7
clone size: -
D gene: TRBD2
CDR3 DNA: TGTGCCAGCAGCCGGCCAGGGCTAGCGGAGGGGTACGAGCAGTACTTC
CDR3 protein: CASSRPGLAEGYEQYF

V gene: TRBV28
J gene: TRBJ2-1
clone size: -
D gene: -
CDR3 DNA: TGTGCCAGCAGTTTACTCCGCAATGAGCAGTTCTTC
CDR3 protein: CASSLLRNEQFF

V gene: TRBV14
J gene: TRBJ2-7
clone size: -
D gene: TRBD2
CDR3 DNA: TGTGCCAGCAGCTATCGGACTAGCGGCTACGAGCAGTACTTC
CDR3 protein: CASSYRTSGYEQYF

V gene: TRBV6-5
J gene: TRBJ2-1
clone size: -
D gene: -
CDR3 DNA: TGTGCCAGCAGGCGGGGGCTAGTCTACAATGAGCAGTTCTTC
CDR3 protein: CASRRGLVYNEQFF

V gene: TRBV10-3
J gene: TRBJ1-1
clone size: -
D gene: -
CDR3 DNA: TGTGCCATCAGTGGGAACGGGGTAGAAGCTTTCTTT
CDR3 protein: CAISGNGVEAFF

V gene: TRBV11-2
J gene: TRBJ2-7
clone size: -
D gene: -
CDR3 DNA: TGTGCCAGCAGCTTCCTTCTCTACGAGCAGTACTTC
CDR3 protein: CASSFLLYEQYF

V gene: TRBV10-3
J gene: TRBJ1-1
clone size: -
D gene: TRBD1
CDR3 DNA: TGTGCCATCAGTGAGTCGAGGACAGGGAACACTGAAGCTTTCTTT
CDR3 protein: CAISESRTGNTEAFF

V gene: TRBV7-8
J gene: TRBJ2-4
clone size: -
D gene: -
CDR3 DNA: TGTGCCAGCAGCCCGCTTCAGGGGGCCAAAAACATTCAGTACTTC
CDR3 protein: CASSPLQGAKNIQYF

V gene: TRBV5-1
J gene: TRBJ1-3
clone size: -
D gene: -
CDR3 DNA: TGCGCCAGCAGCTTGGACAGGGAGGGGAGCACCATATATTTT
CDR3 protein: CASSLDREGSTIYF

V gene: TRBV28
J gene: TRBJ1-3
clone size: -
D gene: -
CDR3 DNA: TGTGCCAGCAGTTCGAGTACGGTCCTGACTGGAAACACCATATATTTT
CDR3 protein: CASSSSTVLTGNTIYF

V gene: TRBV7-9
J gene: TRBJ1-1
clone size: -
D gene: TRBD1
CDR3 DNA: TGTGCCAGCAGCCCGGACAGGTGGGGTATGAACACTGAAGCTTTCTTT
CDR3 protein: CASSPDRWGMNTEAFF

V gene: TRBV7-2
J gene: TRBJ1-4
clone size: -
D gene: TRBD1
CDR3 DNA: TGTGCCAGCAGCCACAGGGGCCGGGGTGAAAAACTGTTTTTT
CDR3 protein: CASSHRGRGEKLFF